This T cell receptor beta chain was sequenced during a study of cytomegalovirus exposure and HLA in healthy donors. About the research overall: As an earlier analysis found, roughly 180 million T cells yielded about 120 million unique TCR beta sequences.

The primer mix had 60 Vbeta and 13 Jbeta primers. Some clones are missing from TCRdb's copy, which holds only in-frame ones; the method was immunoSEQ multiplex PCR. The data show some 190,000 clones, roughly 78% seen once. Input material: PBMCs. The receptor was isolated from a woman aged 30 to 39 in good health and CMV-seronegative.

The CDR3, as DNA: TGTGCCAGTACCACCCCGACTCCGGGGGGCCGGGGTACGCAGTATTTT. Its translation is CASTTPTPGGRGTQYF. V and J are TRBV19 and TRBJ2-3, with a possible D match to TRBD2 (7 bases). The germline CDR1 and CDR2 sequences are LNHDA and SQIVND (reference sequence). CDR3 length: 16 amino acids. Trimming took off 7 bases at V and 8 bases at J, with 25 bases between the two ends.